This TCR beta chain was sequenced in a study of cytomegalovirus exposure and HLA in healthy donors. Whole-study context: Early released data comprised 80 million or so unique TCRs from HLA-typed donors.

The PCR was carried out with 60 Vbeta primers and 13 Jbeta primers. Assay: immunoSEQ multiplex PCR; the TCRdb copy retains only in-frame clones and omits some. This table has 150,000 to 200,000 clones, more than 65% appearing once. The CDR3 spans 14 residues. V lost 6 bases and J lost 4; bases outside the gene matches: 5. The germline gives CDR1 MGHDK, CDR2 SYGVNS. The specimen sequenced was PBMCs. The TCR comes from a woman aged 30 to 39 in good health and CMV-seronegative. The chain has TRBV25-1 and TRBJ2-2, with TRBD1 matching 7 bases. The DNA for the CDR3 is TGTGCCAGCAGCCGTCAGGGGGTCACCGGGGAGCTGTTTTTT. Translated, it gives CASSRQGVTGELFF.